Detailed here is one TCR beta chain. What it recognizes is unknown. This entry belongs to a study of T-cell reconstitution after alpha-beta-depleted transplantation in children. Study results and caveats: Some patients showed high day-60 TCRbeta diversity, which derived from surviving recipient T cells and thymic progenitors. Reported findings indicate that, about two months after transplant, alpha-beta T cells came from several hundred expanded clones, which were derived from non-depleted graft cells. Once a year had passed after transplant, T-cell counts and diversity came mostly from newly produced T cells.

This CDR3 is built from 15 residues. The V gene end was trimmed by 6 bases and the J gene end by 0 bases; junction bases not matched to a gene: 5. Library preparation (for TCRbeta) was performed with unique molecular identifiers. TCRdb analysed the PCR reads with MiXCR anew, one entry per CDR3 protein. Of approximately 190,000 distinct CDR3 sequences listed, 5.5% to 7% are singletons. This material consisted of PBMCs, taken before TCRalphabeta/CD19-depleted stem cell transplant. The receptor was isolated from a girl under three years old with combined immunodeficiency, due to receive a stem cell transplant. This chain uses TRBV12-3 or TRBV12-4 with TRBJ1-3; 7 bases agree with TRBD1. CDR3 amino acids: CASRAGQSSGNTIYF. The CDR3 DNA sequence: TGTGCCAGCAGGGCGGGACAGAGCTCTGGAAACACCATATATTTT.